One T cell receptor beta chain is described in this entry. The antigen is undetermined. A read error may account for a junction end that differs from germline. CDR1 MNHNY and CDR2 SVGAGI come from the germline V gene (reference sequence). CDR3 size: 17 residues. The entry originates in a study of T cells generated in artificial thymic organoids. Separate semi-nested PCRs amplified TCRalpha and TCRbeta libraries using constant-region reverse primers in TRAC or TRBC. TCRdb independently ran MiXCR on the 5' RACE reads; one entry per CDR3 protein. This table holds roughly 3,400 distinct CDR3 sequences, around 31% found once. The study's findings and limits: TCR diversity of organoid-derived CD8 single positive cells matched thymic and naive blood cells.

Non-mobilized peripheral blood came from healthy adult donors. Bead-based magnetic selection enriched CD8+ T cells. RNA was purified from around 40,000 to 200,000 sorted cells per sample. This rearrangement joins TRBV6-6 to TRBJ2-2, with TRBD2 matching 10 bases. This TCR was sampled from a human donor who gave cord blood stem cells for thymic organoid culture, a cardiac surgery patient who gave postnatal thymus, or a blood donor (not recorded which). Sequencing was performed on naive CD8+ T cells from blood. The subset was: CD3+TCRalphabeta+CD8SP T cells; for blood, CD45RO-CCR7+ naive CD8+ T cells. CDR3 residues: CASSYTLAGDPTGGLFF. The DNA of the CDR3 is TGTGCCAGCAGTTATACCCTAGCGGGGGACCCCACCGGGGGGCTGTTTTTT.